This T cell receptor beta chain was obtained from a study of blood T cell repertoires in COVID-19. Sequenced by immunoSEQ multiplex PCR; TCRdb stores in-frame clones only, minus some. The table has over 11,000 clones, about 90% seen once. Trimming pared 1 base from V and 7 bases from J, leaving 10 bases between. There are 13 residues in the CDR3. CDR1 is SGHDN and CDR2 is FVKESK in the germline V gene. Sequenced: peripheral blood. The J gene is TRBJ2-5, the V gene TRBV14; the D gene is possibly TRBD2 (5 bases). The sequence derives from a human donor in a cohort sampled during active COVID-19. The CDR3 DNA sequence: TGTGCCAGCAGCCAAGTTGGAGGAGGGACCCAGTACTTC. Translating gives CASSQVGGGTQYF.